These 22 T cell receptor beta chains came from one sample sequenced in a study of cytomegalovirus exposure and HLA in healthy donors. With 60 Vbeta and 13 Jbeta primers, the PCR was carried out. The assay was immunoSEQ multiplex PCR, and TCRdb's table has in-frame clones only and misses some. Of about 100,000 clones listed, about 62% are singletons. The sequenced sample consisted of PBMCs. The receptors stem from a human donor in good health.

This clone appeared a single time. The chain has TRBV29-1 and TRBJ2-3, with 14 bases matching TRBD2. Losses at the gene ends were 6 bases for V and 6 bases for J; bases not matched to a gene: 8. Germline assignment: CDR1 SQVTM and CDR2 ANQGSEA. The CDR3 runs 15 residues. DNA of the CDR3: TGCAGCGTCACGACTAGCGGGAGGGCCTTTGATACGCAGTATTTT. It specifies CSVTTSGRAFDTQYF.

The rearrangement links TRBV10-3 to TRBJ2-5; D uncertain. The CDR3 sequence is 14 residues long. Trimming shortened V by 4 bases and J by 3 bases, and 12 bases separated the two germline ends. Germline CDR1 ENHRY, CDR2 SYGVKD. CDR3 region: CAISVGPSEETQYF. CDR3 DNA sequence: TGTGCCATCAGTGTGGGCCCTTCTGAAGAGACCCAGTACTTC.

V and J are TRBV6-1 and TRBJ1-1; 8 nucleotides match TRBD1. After removal of 4 bases from V and 2 bases from J, the junction contained 3 bases not matched to a gene. CDR1 and CDR2 from the germline V gene are MNHNS and SASEGT. The CDR3 totals 14 residues. The CDR3 spells CASSADRGNTEAFF. Written as DNA, the CDR3 is TGTGCCAGCAGTGCCGACAGGGGTAACACTGAAGCTTTCTTT.

The chain combines TRBV27 with TRBJ2-1, with 8 bases fitting TRBD2. Germline CDR1 MNHEY, CDR2 SMNVEV (reference sequence). There are 15 residues in the CDR3. V lost 3 bases to trimming and J lost 7 bases; unmatched junction nucleotides: 8. CDR3 bases: TGTGCCAGCAGTTTTAGCGGGAACGTCTTTAATGAGCAGTTCTTC. Translated, it gives CASSFSGNVFNEQFF.

The chain's CDR3 is CASSPDLGQGYSGANVLTF. The CDR3 region has the DNA TGCGCCAGCAGCCCAGATCTGGGACAGGGTTACTCTGGGGCCAACGTCCTGACTTTC. The V gene is TRBV4-1, the J gene TRBJ2-6, with 9 bases fitting TRBD1. The CDR3 sequence is 19 residues long. In germline, CDR1 is MGHRA, CDR2 YSYEKL. J lost 0 bases, V lost 4 bases, and 10 bases had no gene match.

The chain joins TRBV18 to TRBJ2-3; 10 positions match TRBD2. Germline assignment: CDR1 KGHSH and CDR2 LQKENI. The CDR3 runs 18 residues. The V gene end was trimmed by 4 bases and the J gene end by 6 bases; junction bases not matched to a gene: 16. The CDR3 spells CASSRIPSGSTPQDTQYF. The CDR3 DNA is TGTGCCAGCTCACGAATTCCTAGCGGGAGTACCCCACAGGATACGCAGTATTTT.

The chain employs TRBV5-6 and TRBJ2-5; TRBD2 matches 9 bases. The last part of the DNA fits TRBJ2-7 better; the J call may be wrong. The CDR3 has 14 residues. In germline, CDR1 is SGHDT, CDR2 YYEEEE. CDR3 in DNA: TGTGCCAGCAGCCTTAGCGGGAGTAAATACGAGCAGTACTTC. This encodes CASSLSGSKYEQYF.

This clone was seen more than once but under ten times. The chain couples TRBV4-1 to TRBJ2-7; no firm D call. CDR1 is MGHRA, CDR2 YSYEKL, per germline. V was cut by 0 bases and J by 7 bases, with 10 bases left in between. The CDR3 length is 13 residues. CDR3 nucleotides: TGCGCCAGCAGCCAAGATCCATCCAGAGAGCAGTACTTC. Translated, it gives CASSQDPSREQYF.

The chain employs TRBV2 and TRBJ2-3; TRBD1 aligns across 7 bases. This CDR3 is 14 amino acids long. The germline V gene encodes CDR1 SNHLY and CDR2 FYNNEI. With 4 bases clipped from V and 3 bases from J, the junction kept 4 bases outside the gene matches. DNA of the CDR3: TGTGCCAGCAGTGCTGAGGGGGCGACAGATACGCAGTATTTT. Translating it yields CASSAEGATDTQYF.

This clone was recorded a few times. The rearrangement joins TRBV19 to TRBJ2-1, with D possibly TRBD1 on 5 matching bases. The ends were cut back, 6 bases at V and 7 bases at J, with 13 bases in the middle. Germline CDR1 is LNHDA and CDR2 is SQIVND (reference sequence). The CDR3 consists of 13 residues. The CDR3 nucleotides are TGTGCCAGTAGCAATACAAAGGGGAATGAGCAGTTCTTC. Its protein product is CASSNTKGNEQFF.

This clone was detected only a few times. The chain has TRBV11-3 and TRBJ2-2; 10 bases are a match to TRBD2. J lost 4 bases, V lost 5 bases, and 7 bases had no gene match. The V gene's germline CDR1 is SGHNT and CDR2 YENEEA. The length of the CDR3 is 16 residues. The CDR3: CASSPSGSGSTGELFF. The CDR3 region has the DNA TGTGCCAGCAGCCCTAGCGGGAGTGGGAGCACCGGGGAGCTGTTTTTT.

A single count supports this clone. J is TRBJ2-7 and V is TRBV2; the D gene is possibly TRBD2 (5 bases). The ends were cut back, 4 bases at V and 3 bases at J, with 10 bases in the middle. The CDR3 has 13 amino acids. From germline, CDR1 is SNHLY and CDR2 FYNNEI. CDR3 DNA sequence: TGTGCCAGCAGTGTTTCGGGGAGCTACGAGCAGTACTTC. Translating gives CASSVSGSYEQYF.

This rearrangement joins TRBV5-1 to TRBJ1-1, with D uncertain. The V gene's germline CDR1 is SGHRS and CDR2 YFSETQ. Trimming left V 3 bases short and J 6 bases short, with 18 bases between. CDR3 size: 15 residues. The CDR3 spells CASSSPREGLSEAFF. The CDR3 DNA follows: TGCGCCAGCAGCTCCCCGAGGGAAGGACTATCTGAAGCTTTCTTT.

There are a few counts of this clone. Other nucleotide sequences in the sample specify the same CDR3. The V gene is TRBV6-5, the J gene TRBJ2-7; TRBD2 matches at 7 bases. Germline CDR1 reads MNHEY; CDR2 reads SVGAGI. The V segment lost 2 bases and the J segment 1 base; nucleotides outside the gene matches: 2. This CDR3 contains 14 residues. The CDR3 bases are TGTGCCAGCAGTTACGGGGGGGGATCCTACGAGCAGTACTTC. This translates into CASSYGGGSYEQYF.

V and J are TRBV19 and TRBJ2-7; 9 bases fit TRBD1. The V gene's germline CDR1 is LNHDA and CDR2 SQIVND (reference sequence). The CDR3 totals 15 residues. The ends lost 1 base at V and 3 bases at J; junction bases unmatched: 4. CDR3: CASSIGTGAVYEQYF. DNA of the CDR3: TGTGCCAGTAGTATAGGGACAGGGGCGGTCTACGAGCAGTACTTC. Full variable domain (remainder filled in from reference TRBV19 and TRBJ2-7): DGGITQSPKYLFRKEGQNVTLSCEQNLNHDAMYWYRQDPGQGLRLIYYSQIVNDFQKGDIAEGYSVSREKKESFPLTVTSAQKNPTAFYLCASSIGTGAVYEQYFGPGTRLTVT.

This clone showed up just a few times. The chain recombines TRBV30 with TRBJ2-7, with 8 bases matching TRBD1. In germline, CDR1 is GTSNPN, CDR2 SVGIG (reference sequence). The trim removed 3 bases at V and 2 bases at J, leaving 3 bases unmatched. The CDR3 spans 13 residues. In DNA, the CDR3 is TGTGCCTGGAGGCTGACAGGGGCCTACGAGCAGTACTTC. Amino acid sequence: CAWRLTGAYEQYF.

Here the CDR3 reads CASSLPKSSEQYF. In DNA form, the CDR3 reads TGCGCCAGCAGCTTGCCTAAGAGTTCGGAGCAGTACTTC. The J gene is TRBJ2-7, the V gene TRBV5-1; D is uncertain. With 1 base removed from V and 7 bases from J, the gap between germline ends came to 12 bases. Germline assignment: CDR1 SGHRS and CDR2 YFSETQ. The CDR3 runs 13 residues.

The chain is built from TRBV10-3 and TRBJ2-1; 8 bases fit TRBD2. There are 16 residues in the CDR3. Germline V gene lookup returns CDR1 ENHRY and CDR2 SYGVKD. V trimming: 2 bases; J trimming: 1 base; junction bases outside the gene matches: 4. The CDR3 here is CAISEPGGGSYNEQFF. DNA of the CDR3: TGTGCCATCAGTGAGCCGGGAGGGGGGTCCTACAATGAGCAGTTCTTC.

The V gene is TRBV5-1, the J gene TRBJ2-1; possible D gene TRBD1, 6 bases. Trimming removed 0 bases at V and 4 bases at J, with 8 bases between. The CDR3 runs to 14 residues. The V gene's germline CDR1 is SGHRS and CDR2 YFSETQ. The CDR3 reads CASSLGQVYNEQFF. CDR3 DNA sequence: TGCGCCAGCAGCTTGGGACAGGTGTACAATGAGCAGTTCTTC.

The chain joins TRBV7-3 to TRBJ2-1; 7 positions agree with TRBD2. Germline CDR1 is SGHTA and CDR2 is FQGTGA. After removal of 2 bases from V and 5 bases from J, the junction contained 0 bases not matched to a gene. There are 13 residues in the CDR3. CDR3 DNA sequence: TGTGCCAGCAGCTTACTAGCGGACAATGAGCAGTTCTTC. Its translation: CASSLLADNEQFF.

DNA of the CDR3: TGTGCCAGCAGCTATCTAGCGGGAGTCATCTACAATGAGCAGTTCTTC. This sequence encodes CASSYLAGVIYNEQFF. The chain uses TRBV7-8 and TRBJ2-1; 10 bases line up with TRBD2. CDR1 is SGHVS and CDR2 is FQNEAQ in the germline V gene. The CDR3 runs to 16 residues. The J segment lost 3 bases and the V segment lost 4 bases, leaving 6 bases of the junction unmatched.

The CDR3 region is CASRDRGFLNTEAFF. CDR3 bases: TGTGCCAGCAGGGATAGGGGATTTCTGAACACTGAAGCTTTCTTT. The chain couples TRBV2 to TRBJ1-1; the D gene is possibly TRBD1 (5 bases). CDR3 length equals 15 residues. Looked up from germline, CDR1 is SNHLY and CDR2 is FYNNEI. Trimming took 6 bases from V and 0 from J, leaving 14 bases between them. The whole variable domain, remainder taken from reference TRBV2 and TRBJ1-1, is EPEVTQTPSHQVTQMGQEVILRCVPISNHLYFYWYRQILGQKVEFLVSFYNNEISEKSEIFDDQFSVERPDGSNFTLKIRSTKLEDSAMYFCASRDRGFLNTEAFFGQGTRLTVV.